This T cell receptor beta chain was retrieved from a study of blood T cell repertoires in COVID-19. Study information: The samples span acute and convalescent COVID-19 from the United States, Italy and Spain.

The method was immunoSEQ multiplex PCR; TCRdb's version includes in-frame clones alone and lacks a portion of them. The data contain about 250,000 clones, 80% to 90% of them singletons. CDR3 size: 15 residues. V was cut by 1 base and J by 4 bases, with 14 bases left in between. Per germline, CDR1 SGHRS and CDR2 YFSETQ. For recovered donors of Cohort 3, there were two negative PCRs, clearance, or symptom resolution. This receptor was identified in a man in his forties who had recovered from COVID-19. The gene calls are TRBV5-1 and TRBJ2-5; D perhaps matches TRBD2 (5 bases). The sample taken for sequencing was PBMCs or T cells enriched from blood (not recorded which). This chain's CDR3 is CASSLLTGLAETQYF. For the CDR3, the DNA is TGCGCCAGCAGCTTGCTTACGGGATTGGCAGAGACCCAGTACTTC.